One and the same sample provided the 28 T cell receptor beta chains below, sequenced in a study of somatic mutations in cytotoxic T cells in rheumatoid arthritis. Generated by immunoSEQ multiplex PCR, the TCRdb table keeps only in-frame clones and is missing some. This table has around 15,000 clones, nearly 80% appearing once. Sequenced input: CD8+ T cells sorted from blood. These receptors came from an adult with rheumatoid arthritis.

This sequence joins TRBV4-3 and TRBJ2-1; 8 bases are shared with TRBD1. Germline assignment: CDR1 LGHNA and CDR2 YSLEER. Trimming at V came to 6 bases and at J to 2 bases, leaving 15 bases not matched to a gene. The CDR3 is made up of 18 amino acids. As DNA, the CDR3 is TGCGCCAGCAGTCCCATCTGGGCCGACAGGGGTGCCTACAATGAGCAGTTCTTC. Translation: CASSPIWADRGAYNEQFF.

The V gene is TRBV7-6, the J gene TRBJ1-2; a weak D match, TRBD1 (5 bases). CDR1 and CDR2 from the germline V gene are SGHVS and FNYEAQ. This CDR3 region has 16 residues. The V end was cut by 7 bases, the J end by 4 bases, with 22 bases between. CDR3 nucleotide sequence: TGTGCCAGCAATCCCACGGCGGGGGATGTGAGCTATGGCTACACCTTC. It specifies CASNPTAGDVSYGYTF.

The V gene is TRBV28, the J gene TRBJ2-6; 8 nucleotides align to TRBD1. Germline CDR1 reads MDHEN; CDR2 reads SYDVKM. Trimming took 6 bases from V and 3 from J; bases not matched to a gene: 7. The CDR3 is made up of 16 amino acids. The CDR3 here is CASRRQGISGANVLTF. The CDR3 nucleotides are TGTGCCAGCAGAAGACAGGGGATAAGTGGGGCCAACGTCCTGACTTTC.

A few counts support this clone. This chain joins TRBV7-2 and TRBJ2-2; D is unclear. The CDR3 is 13 amino acids. The V and J ends lost 4 bases and 5 bases respectively, with 8 bases between them. Germline loops: CDR1 SGHTA, CDR2 FQGNSA. CDR3: CASSSYITGELFF. The DNA for the CDR3 is TGTGCCAGCAGCTCTTATATTACCGGGGAGCTGTTTTTT.

This chain joins TRBV7-2 and TRBJ1-1; a possible D gene is TRBD1 (5 bases). The germline gives CDR1 SGHTA, CDR2 FQGNSA. V lost 3 bases, J lost 2 bases, and 10 bases lay in between. This CDR3 spans 14 amino acids. The CDR3 sequence is CASSFLTANTEAFF. CDR3 DNA: TGTGCCAGCAGCTTCCTGACAGCCAACACTGAAGCTTTCTTT.

The CDR3 DNA is TGTGCCAGTAGTATAGCCCCGGGCGGACGAGAGCAGTTCTTC. It specifies CASSIAPGGREQFF. The rearrangement links TRBV19 to TRBJ2-1; no reliable D call. Germline V gives CDR1 LNHDA, CDR2 SQIVND (reference sequence). This CDR3 contains 14 residues. The ends were cut back, 1 base at V and 10 bases at J, with 14 bases in the middle.

The chain links TRBV5-5 to TRBJ2-7; 7 nucleotides align to TRBD2. The V gene end was trimmed by 1 base and the J gene end by 3 bases; junction bases not matched to a gene: 7. In germline, CDR1 is SGHKS, CDR2 YYEKEE (reference sequence). This CDR3 contains 15 residues. The CDR3 region has the DNA TGTGCCAGCAGCTTGTTTGCTAGCGGTAACTACGAGCAGTACTTC. Protein: CASSLFASGNYEQYF.

The chain couples TRBV18 to TRBJ2-4, with a weak D call TRBD2 (6 bases). V gave up 0 bases and J gave up 2 bases, with 17 bases separating them. There are 18 residues in the CDR3. Germline lookup yields CDR1 KGHSH and CDR2 LQKENI. The CDR3 sequence: CASSPPVASESSKNIQYF. The CDR3 DNA follows: TGTGCCAGCTCACCACCGGTAGCTAGCGAGAGTTCCAAAAACATTCAGTACTTC. The full variable domain, its missing parts supplied by reference TRBV18 and TRBJ2-4, is NAGVMQNPRHLVRRRGQEARLRCSPMKGHSHVYWYRQLPEEGLKFMVYLQKENIIDESGMPKERFSAEFPKEGPSILRIQQVVRGDSAAYFCASSPPVASESSKNIQYFGAGTRLSVL.

The rearrangement joins TRBV27 to TRBJ2-5; D may be TRBD1 (6 bases). The germline V gene encodes CDR1 MNHEY and CDR2 SMNVEV (reference sequence). The length of the CDR3 is 11 residues. V dropped 6 bases and J dropped 10 bases, with 12 bases sitting between them. The CDR3 DNA reads as TGTGCCAGCAGCGGTGGACAGATCCAGTACTTC. Protein: CASSGGQIQYF.

The chain combines TRBV4-1 with TRBJ2-1; 8 nucleotides match TRBD1. The V gene's germline CDR1 is MGHRA and CDR2 YSYEKL. Germline trimming cut 4 bases from V and 9 bases from J; bases unmatched to any gene: 2. The CDR3 totals 12 residues. The CDR3 DNA sequence: TGCGCCAGCAGCCTTGACAGGGGTGAGCAGTTCTTC. Translated, it gives CASSLDRGEQFF.

J is TRBJ2-7 and V is TRBV7-6, with TRBD2 as a possible D gene (6 bases). The CDR3 sequence is 13 residues long. The V end lost 6 bases, the J end lost 5 bases, and 14 bases lay between the germline ends. CDR1 SGHVS and CDR2 FNYEAQ come from the germline V gene. CDR3 in DNA: TGTGCCAGCAGGCAACGACTAGGCCACGAGCAGTACTTC. The encoded protein is CASRQRLGHEQYF.

The chain couples TRBV28 to TRBJ2-5; TRBD1 is a possible D gene (5 bases). Germline V gives CDR1 MDHEN, CDR2 SYDVKM. Deletions cut 1 base from V and 5 bases from J, with 11 bases between. The CDR3 contains 14 residues. The CDR3 sequence: CASSLSFKGETQYF. The CDR3 DNA reads TGTGCCAGCAGTTTATCCTTCAAGGGGGAGACCCAGTACTTC.

The chain couples TRBV18 to TRBJ1-2; 8 bases match TRBD1. CDR1 and CDR2 from the germline V gene are KGHSH and LQKENI. CDR3 length equals 15 residues. Trimming removed 3 bases from V and 7 bases from J; junction bases left unmatched: 10. This CDR3 is CASSPVGRGRVGYTF. In nucleotides, the CDR3 is TGTGCCAGCTCACCGGTTGGCAGGGGGCGAGTTGGCTACACCTTC.

The chain's CDR3 is CASSESQGLAGFYEQYF. The CDR3 DNA sequence: TGTGCCAGCAGTGAATCCCAAGGACTAGCGGGCTTCTACGAGCAGTACTTC. This chain links TRBV25-1 with TRBJ2-7; 11 positions agree with TRBD2. The CDR3 spans 17 residues. Germline assignment: CDR1 MGHDK and CDR2 SYGVNS. The junction had 8 bases not matched to a gene; V was cut back by 1 base and J by 3 bases.

The chain joins TRBV29-1 to TRBJ2-7; D possibly corresponds to TRBD2 (6 bases). V gave up 5 bases and J gave up 6 bases, with 14 bases separating them. Germline CDR1 is SQVTM and CDR2 is ANQGSEA. The CDR3 sequence is 12 residues long. The CDR3 protein is CSVTGLMTEQYF. The CDR3 DNA sequence: TGCAGCGTTACGGGACTTATGACCGAGCAGTACTTC.

The V and J genes are TRBV27 and TRBJ2-1, with D possibly called TRBD1 or TRBD2 (6 bases each). Germline V gene lookup returns CDR1 MNHEY and CDR2 SMNVEV (reference sequence). The CDR3 contains 13 residues. V lost 6 bases and J lost 4, with 10 bases in between. The CDR3: CASSRGGYNEQFF. CDR3 DNA sequence: TGTGCCAGCAGCCGAGGGGGGTACAATGAGCAGTTCTTC.

The J gene is TRBJ2-7, the V gene TRBV9; 9 bases are a match to TRBD1. Germline V lookup: CDR1 SGDLS, CDR2 YYNGEE. The CDR3 totals 16 residues. Unmatched junction bases numbered 8, after V lost 0 bases and J lost 4 bases. The CDR3 here is CASSVGPGQGRYEQYF. The CDR3 DNA sequence: TGTGCCAGCAGCGTAGGTCCGGGACAGGGAAGGTACGAGCAGTACTTC.

The V call is TRBV4-3, the J call TRBJ2-1, with D unresolved. The CDR3 loop spans 11 amino acids. Trimming pared 6 bases from V and 8 bases from J, leaving 8 bases between. Germline V CDR1 and CDR2: LGHNA, YSLEER. Here the CDR3 DNA reads TGCGCCAGCAGTGTGGGCGATGAGCAGTTCTTC. Translated: CASSVGDEQFF.

The table lists this clone with a few counts. The chain combines TRBV9 with TRBJ2-7; 7 bases fit TRBD2. Trimming took 3 bases from V and 5 from J; bases not matched to a gene: 14. CDR1 is SGDLS and CDR2 is YYNGEE in the germline V gene. The CDR3 spans 16 residues. The CDR3 bases are TGTGCCAGCAGCGCCGGAGGTGGCGGGAGTACTGACGAGCAGTACTTC. Protein: CASSAGGGGSTDEQYF.

The V and J genes are TRBV25-1 and TRBJ2-2; 10 bases are shared with TRBD1. CDR3 size: 15 residues. V dropped 4 bases and J dropped 7; count of bases not matched to a gene: 6. The V gene's germline CDR1 is MGHDK and CDR2 SYGVNS. The CDR3 protein is CASSATGGADGELFF. CDR3 coding DNA: TGTGCCAGCAGTGCGACAGGGGGCGCGGACGGGGAGCTGTTTTTT.

The chain couples TRBV9 to TRBJ2-3; no reliable D call. This CDR3 contains 14 residues. Germline V gene data show CDR1 as SGDLS and CDR2 as YYNGEE. Trimming cost V 0 bases and J 5 bases, with 10 bases left between them. The CDR3 DNA follows: TGTGCCAGCAGCGTAGGGGGAAGGGTAGATACGCAGTATTTT. It translates to CASSVGGRVDTQYF.

The chain links TRBV9 to TRBJ2-1, with D possibly TRBD2 on 6 matching bases. The CDR3 consists of 15 residues. V was cut by 0 bases and J by 7 bases, with 14 bases left in between. Germline V lookup: CDR1 SGDLS, CDR2 YYNGEE. CDR3 loop: CASSVEVAVRNEQFF. DNA for the CDR3: TGTGCCAGCAGCGTAGAGGTAGCGGTAAGAAATGAGCAGTTCTTC.

This chain uses TRBV5-6 with TRBJ2-7, with 11 nucleotides matching TRBD2. After removal of 8 bases from V and 4 bases from J, the junction contained 11 bases not matched to a gene. The CDR3 covers 15 residues. Germline loops: CDR1 SGHDT, CDR2 YYEEEE. The CDR3 sequence: CASSVTSGMGYEQYF. In nucleotides, the CDR3 is TGTGCCAGTAGTGTGACTAGCGGGATGGGTTACGAGCAGTACTTC.

J is TRBJ2-3 and V is TRBV19; 10 positions agree with TRBD2. The V gene's germline CDR1 is LNHDA and CDR2 SQIVND (reference sequence). The CDR3 is made up of 14 amino acids. After removal of 3 bases from V and 8 bases from J, the junction contained 5 bases not matched to a gene. CDR3 residues: CASSMASGSSTQYF. The CDR3 DNA follows: TGTGCCAGTAGTATGGCTAGCGGGAGCAGTACGCAGTATTTT.

In DNA, the CDR3 is TGTGCCAGCATCCCCAGGGCTAGCGGGAGTGTAAGGAATGAGCAGTTCTTC. This encodes CASIPRASGSVRNEQFF. The rearrangement uses TRBV28 and TRBJ2-1; 10 bases agree with TRBD2. Per germline, CDR1 MDHEN and CDR2 SYDVKM. Trimming took 7 bases from V and 7 from J; bases not matched to a gene: 16. The CDR3 is 17 residues long.

The V and J genes are TRBV28 and TRBJ2-7; D uncertain. Germline V lookup: CDR1 MDHEN, CDR2 SYDVKM. The V end lost 6 bases, the J end lost 2 bases, and 14 bases lay between the germline ends. The CDR3 runs to 14 residues. The DNA of the CDR3 is TGTGCCAGCAGCCTTTCGGACGTGACCTACGAGCAGTACTTC. Its translation is CASSLSDVTYEQYF.

The chain employs TRBV9 and TRBJ2-7; D unresolved. This CDR3 is 14 amino acids long. The V gene lost 3 bases and the J gene lost 2 bases, with 12 bases spanning the gap. Germline CDR1 and CDR2: SGDLS and YYNGEE. CDR3 DNA: TGTGCCAGCAGCGCCAAGGTGGTCCCCTACGAGCAGTACTTC. Translation: CASSAKVVPYEQYF. Based on the CDR3 plus reference TRBV9 and TRBJ2-7, the full variable domain is DSGVTQTPKHLITATGQRVTLRCSPRSGDLSVYWYQQSLDQGLQFLIQYYNGEERAKGNILERFSAQQFPDLHSELNLSSLELGDSALYFCASSAKVVPYEQYFGPGTRLTVT.

This chain links TRBV13 with TRBJ1-2, with no clear D. Trimming shortened V by 6 bases and J by 3 bases, and 11 bases separated the two germline ends. This CDR3 is built from 13 residues. CDR1 is PRHDT and CDR2 is FYEKMQ in the germline V gene (reference sequence). CDR3 DNA: TGTGCCAGCAGGCCCTCTCGGGACTATGGCTACACCTTC. This sequence encodes CASRPSRDYGYTF.